The next 11 T cell receptor beta chains were all read from a single sample in a study of T cell repertoires in cytomegalovirus infection (dated by TCRdb to about 2019). Sequencing was performed on an Illumina HiSeq 1500. Clones were called with MiXCR by TCRdb after fastp trimmed the public reads at Q25, and only in-frame beta chains were retained. Every entry covers one CDR3 protein and lists the most common genes and DNA from its rows. A total of nearly 650,000 distinct CDR3 sequences appear in this sample, around 24% of them only once. The ten largest clones capture around 8% of the sample. The sample consisted of CD8+ T cells from PBMCs. These receptors originate from a human donor in good health (CMV status not recorded). Some clones in this sample may be carry-over from other donors' samples.

The V and J genes are TRBV20-1 and TRBJ2-1; either TRBD1 or TRBD2 may fit D (7 bases each). The CDR3 totals 14 residues. V lost 3 bases, J lost 7 bases, and 16 bases lay in between. CDR1 is DFQATT and CDR2 is SNEGSKA in the germline V gene (reference sequence). CDR3 nucleotide sequence: TGCAGTGCTAGTCAGGGGGGGCCCGGGAATGAGCAGTTCTTC. This sequence encodes CSASQGGPGNEQFF.

The rearrangement joins TRBV5-6 to TRBJ2-3, with D perhaps TRBD1 (6 bases). Germline assignment: CDR1 SGHDT and CDR2 YYEEEE. The CDR3 totals 15 residues. Trimming removed 3 bases from V and 6 bases from J, with 17 bases in between. CDR3 nucleotide sequence: TGTGCCAGCAGCTGGGTGGACAGCCTATCGGATACGCAGTATTTT. It specifies CASSWVDSLSDTQYF.

This clonotype was detected ten times or more. The V gene is TRBV7-6, the J gene TRBJ1-6, with TRBD1 as a possible D gene (5 bases). V lost 5 bases and J 7 bases, leaving 9 bases between the germline ends. CDR1 SGHVS and CDR2 FNYEAQ come from the germline V gene. The CDR3 totals 13 residues. In nucleotides, the CDR3 is TGTGCCAGCAGCCCGAGGGGAAATTCACCCCTCCACTTT. Its translation: CASSPRGNSPLHF.

There are many counts of this clonotype. The V gene is TRBV24-1, the J gene TRBJ2-2; TRBD1 agrees at 7 bases. The CDR3 has 15 residues. The junction had 7 bases not matched to a gene; V was cut back by 4 bases and J by 6 bases. The germline CDR1 and CDR2 sequences are KGHDR and SFDVKD. The CDR3 DNA follows: TGTGCCACCAGTGACCGGGACAGAAGTCCCGGGGAGCTGTTTTTT. Its protein is CATSDRDRSPGELFF.

J is TRBJ2-1 and V is TRBV9; no definite D call. There are 13 residues in the CDR3. Germline CDR1 is SGDLS and CDR2 is YYNGEE. Trimming stripped 7 bases from V and 5 bases from J, with 13 bases between. The CDR3 DNA reads as TGTGCCAGCGGTAGCATATTACACAATGAGCAGTTCTTC. Amino acid sequence: CASGSILHNEQFF.

There are many counts of this clonotype. V usage is TRBV28 and J usage is TRBJ2-5; TRBD2 might be the D (5 bases). Trimming pared 5 bases from V and 3 bases from J, leaving 19 bases between. CDR1 is MDHEN and CDR2 is SYDVKM in the germline V gene. This CDR3 is 16 amino acids long. The CDR3 bases are TGTGCCAGCAGTCCCTTTCAGTACGCGGGCGAAGAGACCCAGTACTTC. This gives the protein CASSPFQYAGEETQYF. Complete variable domain (other parts from reference TRBV28 and TRBJ2-5): DVKVTQSSRYLVKRTGEKVFLECVQDMDHENMFWYRQDPGLGLRLIYFSYDVKMKEKGDIPEGYSVSREKKERFSLILESASTNQTSMYLCASSPFQYAGEETQYFGPGTRLLVL.

This clonotype was recorded many times. The chain links TRBV27 to TRBJ2-3, with D perhaps TRBD2 (5 bases). The germline V gene has CDR1 MNHEY and CDR2 SMNVEV (reference sequence). The CDR3 has 16 residues. Trimming left V 2 bases short and J 4 bases short, with 16 bases between. The DNA for the CDR3 is TGTGCCAGCAGTTTAAATCCCCTACTAGAGGCAGATACGCAGTATTTT. As protein: CASSLNPLLEADTQYF.

This clonotype occurred a few times. The rearrangement links TRBV20-1 to TRBJ1-2; the D is unclear. The germline V and J ends were trimmed by 1 base and 11 bases, with 17 bases remaining between them. CDR1 is DFQATT and CDR2 is SNEGSKA in the germline V gene (reference sequence). The CDR3 consists of 13 residues. This CDR3 is CSARGATNERYTF. In DNA, the CDR3 is TGCAGTGCTAGAGGGGCCACGAACGAGCGATACACCTTC.

V usage is TRBV29-1 and J usage is TRBJ1-1; tentative D call: TRBD1 (5 bases). The CDR3 extends over 13 amino acids. Germline assignment: CDR1 SQVTM and CDR2 ANQGSEA. V dropped 7 bases and J dropped 3 bases, with 15 bases sitting between them. The CDR3 protein is CSGPGGVDTEAFF. In nucleotides, the CDR3 is TGCAGCGGCCCGGGAGGGGTGGACACTGAAGCTTTCTTT.

This clonotype was observed many times. This chain uses TRBV27 with TRBJ2-2, with TRBD1 matching 11 bases. CDR3 length: 19 amino acids. V shed 5 bases, J shed 1 base, and the junction held 12 bases outside the gene matches. Germline CDR1 is MNHEY and CDR2 is SMNVEV (reference sequence). This CDR3 reads CASSALRTGGAGNTGELFF. In DNA, the CDR3 is TGTGCCAGCAGTGCCCTCCGGACAGGGGGCGCGGGGAACACCGGGGAGCTGTTTTTT.

As for this clonotype: The junction does not match germline at one end; this may be a read error. The rearrangement uses TRBV12-3 or TRBV12-4 and TRBJ2-7; 7 nucleotides line up with TRBD1. The CDR3 runs 15 residues. The CDR3 spells CASGFGQAIEDEQYF. For the CDR3, the DNA is TGTGCCAGCGGTTTCGGACAGGCCATTGAGGACGAGCAGTACTTC.